The sequence of this T cell receptor beta chain was determined in a study of blood T cell repertoires in COVID-19. Study at large: Symptom resolution, clearance, or two negative PCRs marked donors in Cohort 3 as recovered. PBMCs, B-cell-depleted T cells, or T cells were the source of the cDNA or gDNA that made up the material.

Clones were read by immunoSEQ multiplex PCR, and TCRdb kept only the in-frame ones, dropping some. The data contain over 150,000 clones, around 80% of them singletons. The CDR3 contains 17 residues. CDR1 and CDR2 (germline): MDHEN, SYDVKM. Trimming took 7 bases from V and 2 from J; bases not matched to a gene: 8. Participants were aged about 18 to 90 years, lived in 20 to 25 US areas, and enrolled virtually. Researchers sorted participants into cohorts using their self-reported clinical history. This receptor was taken from an older woman in a cohort exposed to, infected with or recovered from COVID-19 (not recorded which). This chain links TRBV28 with TRBJ2-3, with 14 positions matching TRBD2. Sequencing input: PBMCs or T cells enriched from blood (not recorded which). Written as DNA, the CDR3 is TGTGCCAGCACGGGACTAGCGGGAGTAGGGATCACAGATACGCAGTATTTT. Translated: CASTGLAGVGITDTQYF.